This T cell receptor beta chain is from a study of cytomegalovirus exposure and HLA in healthy donors. PCR used 60 Vbeta primers and 13 Jbeta primers. In the study's own analysis: Per a later analysis, the number of unique TCR beta chains was 75 million to 90 million, of which some 10 million were shared. The method was immunoSEQ multiplex PCR; TCRdb's version includes in-frame clones alone and lacks a portion of them. V and J calls and clone size are given by that table; D and trimming were obtained from the DNA. The table lists some 120,000 clones, roughly 82% of them singletons. A word on this clone: The antigen remains undetermined.

Whole-study findings and limits: When the data were analyzed later, several of the most significant clusters appeared to be linked to common viral pathogens. Likely technical artifact: a cluster of highly shared sequence variants. In a later analysis, a missense DCLRE1C variant was linked to TCR beta V- and J-gene trimming.

The sequenced sample was PBMCs. This TCR was sampled from a woman aged 18-29 years in good health and CMV-seropositive.

The CDR3 coding sequence is TGTGCCAGCACCTTTGGGGGCGAAAAACTGTTTTTT. It codes for CASTFGGEKLFF. V usage is TRBV28 and J usage is TRBJ1-4; maybe TRBD1 (6 bases). Germline CDR1 MDHEN, CDR2 SYDVKM. The CDR3 spans 12 residues. V lost 7 bases to trimming and J lost 8 bases, with 11 bases between them.